This TCR beta chain was recorded in a study of blood T cell repertoires in COVID-19. The CDR3 runs 14 residues. Trimming left V 6 bases short and J 5 bases short, with 13 bases between. Per germline, CDR1 SNHLY and CDR2 FYNNEI. The data were produced by immunoSEQ multiplex PCR, yet TCRdb's version contains in-frame clones alone and is incomplete. The table records around 200,000 clones, roughly 89% of them present only once. Sequencing used peripheral blood. This TCR was sampled from a young man with active or convalescent COVID-19. This rearrangement joins TRBV2 to TRBJ1-4; weak D call: TRBD1 (6 bases). This CDR3 is CASRDRSENEKLFF. DNA for the CDR3: TGTGCCAGCAGGGACAGAAGCGAGAATGAAAAACTGTTTTTT. Supplemented by reference TRBV2 and TRBJ1-4, the full variable domain reads EPEVTQTPSHQVTQMGQEVILRCVPISNHLYFYWYRQILGQKVEFLVSFYNNEISEKSEIFDDQFSVERPDGSNFTLKIRSTKLEDSAMYFCASRDRSENEKLFFGSGTQLSVL.